This T cell receptor beta chain was observed in a study of blood T cell repertoires in COVID-19. Overall study context: Collection of acute and convalescent COVID-19 samples took place in the United States, Italy and Spain. In each case, the material was cDNA or gDNA derived from T cells, B-cell-depleted T cells, or PBMCs.

The V end was cut by 4 bases, the J end by 4 bases, with 16 bases between. The CDR3 extends over 15 amino acids. Germline CDR1 SGHRS, CDR2 YFSETQ. Per the study methods: Amplification with reference gene primers provided the estimates of nucleated cell counts. Generated by immunoSEQ multiplex PCR, the TCRdb table keeps only in-frame clones and is missing some. From that table come the V and J calls and clone size; the DNA was used to work out D and trimming. The sample yields hundreds of thousands of clones, 86% seen once. The sequenced sample consisted of peripheral blood. The V and J genes are TRBV5-1 and TRBJ2-3, with TRBD2 as a possible D gene (5 bases). The origin of this receptor is a man in his forties or fifties with acute or convalescent COVID-19. CDR3 in DNA: TGCGCCAGCAGCGCCCTCGGGGTACGAGCAGATACGCAGTATTTT. Translated, it gives CASSALGVRADTQYF.